The next 22 T cell receptor beta chains were all read from a single sample in a study of shared T cell receptors in the human thymus. Sequencing used immunoSEQ multiplex PCR; TCRdb keeps in-frame clones, though not all of them. This sample has about 380,000 clones; 95% occur once, and the top ten carry approximately 0.018%. Sequencing was done on a sample of thymocytes. These receptors were obtained from a human donor.

The rearrangement uses TRBV11-2 and TRBJ1-1; 7 positions match TRBD1. J gave up 5 bases and V 4 bases, and 7 bases lay outside the gene matches. The CDR3 is made up of 14 amino acids. Germline lookup yields CDR1 SGHAT and CDR2 FQNNGV. The chain's CDR3 is CASSSRTRGTEAFF. In DNA, the CDR3 is TGTGCCAGCAGCTCTCGGACCAGGGGGACTGAAGCTTTCTTT. Drawing the rest from reference TRBV11-2 and TRBJ1-1, the complete variable domain is EAGVAQSPRYKIIEKRQSVAFWCNPISGHATLYWYQQILGQGPKLLIQFQNNGVVDDSQLPKDRFSAERLKGVDSTLKIQPAKLEDSAVYLCASSSRTRGTEAFFGQGTRLTVV.

This rearrangement joins TRBV18 to TRBJ2-7; D remains unclear. Germline V CDR1 and CDR2: KGHSH, LQKENI. The CDR3 runs 15 residues. Trimming left V 6 bases short and J 2 bases short, with 17 bases between. CDR3 DNA sequence: TGTGCCAGCTCGTTGGGCGGTTCTACCCCCTACGAGCAGTACTTC. It yields the protein CASSLGGSTPYEQYF.

The table lists this clone with a count of one. The V and J genes are TRBV5-1 and TRBJ1-2; no reliable D call. V lost 0 bases and J 8 bases, leaving 8 bases between the germline ends. Per the germline V gene, CDR1 is SGHRS and CDR2 is YFSETQ. The length of the CDR3 is 12 residues. CDR3 loop: CASSLGYRGYTF. CDR3 DNA sequence: TGCGCCAGCAGCTTGGGGTATAGGGGCTACACCTTC.

This clone was found once. The gene calls are TRBV19 and TRBJ1-5, with D maybe TRBD1 (5 bases). CDR1 and CDR2 from the germline V gene are LNHDA and SQIVND (reference sequence). This CDR3 contains 13 residues. Trimming removed 5 bases at V and 3 bases at J, with 8 bases between. CDR3: CASSVGHNQPQHF. As DNA, the CDR3 is TGTGCCAGTAGTGTAGGACACAATCAGCCCCAGCATTTT.

V is TRBV7-9 and J is TRBJ2-3, with 7 bases that match TRBD2. V shed 6 bases and J 4 bases; nucleotides not matched to a gene: 16. This CDR3 has 17 residues. Germline V gene data show CDR1 as SEHNR and CDR2 as FQNEAQ (reference sequence). The CDR3 DNA is TGTGCCAGCAGTCCCACCTCGGCGGGAGTTTGGGCAGATACGCAGTATTTT. Translating gives CASSPTSAGVWADTQYF.

The chain has TRBV9 and TRBJ1-1; unclear D gene. V lost 3 bases to trimming and J lost 1 base, with 16 bases between them. The CDR3 extends over 16 amino acids. CDR1 is SGDLS and CDR2 is YYNGEE in the germline V gene. In DNA, the CDR3 is TGTGCCAGCAGCGCACCTCTCCAGGTGCCGAACACTGAAGCTTTCTTT. This translates into CASSAPLQVPNTEAFF.

The V and J genes are TRBV21-1 and TRBJ1-5. TRBV21-1 is an annotated pseudogene. The CDR3 runs to 12 residues. CDR3 in DNA: TGTGCCAGCAGCAAAAGCAATCAGCCCCAGCATTTT. Amino acids: CASSKSNQPQHF.

V and J are TRBV9 and TRBJ1-2; tentatively, D is TRBD1 (5 bases). The CDR3 covers 16 residues. Between the trimmed V and J ends, which lost 4 bases and 5 bases, there was a span of 21 bases. In germline, CDR1 is SGDLS, CDR2 YYNGEE. The CDR3 sequence is CASSSGPRRARYGYTF. The CDR3 coding sequence is TGTGCCAGCAGCTCGGGACCTCGTCGGGCTAGATATGGCTACACCTTC.

The V gene is TRBV9, the J gene TRBJ2-1; D call uncertain. The V end lost 4 bases, the J end lost 2 bases, and 7 bases lay between the germline ends. This CDR3 has 13 residues. Looked up from germline, CDR1 is SGDLS and CDR2 is YYNGEE. The CDR3 reads CASSRPPYNEQFF. The CDR3 region has the DNA TGTGCCAGCAGCCGGCCGCCCTACAATGAGCAGTTCTTC.

This sequence joins TRBV4-3 and TRBJ1-1, with 8 nucleotides matching TRBD1. The CDR3 is 14 residues long. The J segment lost 6 bases and the V segment lost 4 bases, leaving 7 bases of the junction unmatched. Germline V lookup: CDR1 LGHNA, CDR2 YSLEER. The CDR3: CASSRDRGWAEAFF. CDR3 coding DNA: TGCGCCAGCAGCCGCGACAGGGGTTGGGCTGAAGCTTTCTTT.

The chain couples TRBV7-2 to TRBJ2-5; D possibly corresponds to TRBD2 (5 bases). From germline, CDR1 is SGHTA and CDR2 FQGNSA. The CDR3 consists of 18 residues. Trimming shortened V by 1 base and J by 5 bases, and 23 bases separated the two germline ends. The CDR3 region is CASSLGLASPTRAETQYF. CDR3 DNA: TGTGCCAGCAGCTTAGGTTTGGCTAGCCCAACTCGGGCTGAGACCCAGTACTTC.

V and J are TRBV30 and TRBJ1-4; D unresolved. Deletions cut 2 bases from V and 5 bases from J, with 12 bases between. This CDR3 spans 14 amino acids. The germline V gene has CDR1 GTSNPN and CDR2 SVGIG (reference sequence). The CDR3 sequence is CAWSCERPNEKLFF. As DNA, the CDR3 is TGTGCCTGGAGTTGCGAAAGGCCGAATGAAAAACTGTTTTTT.

As for this clone: The same CDR3 arises from other DNA sequences in this sample as well. V usage is TRBV28 and J usage is TRBJ2-1; D call uncertain. In germline, CDR1 is MDHEN, CDR2 SYDVKM. With 3 bases removed from V and 4 bases from J, the gap between germline ends came to 4 bases. The CDR3 extends over 12 amino acids. CDR3 amino acids: CASSLRYNEQFF. CDR3 DNA sequence: TGTGCCAGCAGTTTGCGGTACAATGAGCAGTTCTTC.

The chain has TRBV30 and TRBJ2-2; 12 bases line up with TRBD1. V dropped 7 bases and J dropped 6; count of bases not matched to a gene: 9. This CDR3 is 15 amino acids long. Germline V gene lookup returns CDR1 GTSNPN and CDR2 SVGIG (reference sequence). The chain's CDR3 is CASHPGQGAPGELFF. CDR3 nucleotide sequence: TGTGCCTCACACCCGGGACAGGGGGCCCCCGGGGAGCTGTTTTTT.

CDR3 DNA sequence: TGTGCCAGCAGTGGACAGGGGGCGGAAGCGAACACCGGGGAGCTGTTTTTT. Its translation: CASSGQGAEANTGELFF. The gene calls are TRBV6-1 and TRBJ2-2; the match to TRBD1 covers 10 bases. The germline V gene has CDR1 MNHNS and CDR2 SASEGT. The CDR3 is 17 residues long. The V and J ends lost 4 bases and 0 bases, in that order; junction bases with no gene match: 5.

The V gene is TRBV28, the J gene TRBJ1-5; unclear D gene. CDR1 and CDR2 from the germline V gene are MDHEN and SYDVKM. V lost 3 bases and J lost 10, with 10 bases in between. This CDR3 is 12 amino acids long. In DNA, the CDR3 is TGTGCCAGCAGTTTCACGGCCTCTCCCCAGCATTTT. Translating gives CASSFTASPQHF.

The chain employs TRBV10-3 and TRBJ2-2, with D possibly matching TRBD2 (6 bases). V was cut by 4 bases and J by 0 bases, with 12 bases left in between. The length of the CDR3 is 16 residues. Germline V gene sequence: CDR1 ENHRY, CDR2 SYGVKD. In DNA, the CDR3 is TGTGCCATCAGTGGAGGGGCGGGATCGAACACCGGGGAGCTGTTTTTT. Its translation: CAISGGAGSNTGELFF.

This rearrangement joins TRBV7-6 to TRBJ1-2; TRBD1 matches at 9 bases. The germline V gene encodes CDR1 SGHVS and CDR2 FNYEAQ. V was clipped by 5 bases and J by 2 bases; unmatched bases: 6. This CDR3 has 15 residues. CDR3 in amino acids: CASSLGQGRNYGYTF. The CDR3 DNA sequence: TGTGCCAGCAGCCTCGGACAGGGGAGGAACTATGGCTACACCTTC.

This clone showed up just a few times. This chain uses TRBV9 with TRBJ2-1; a weak D match, TRBD1 (6 bases). The V gene's germline CDR1 is SGDLS and CDR2 YYNGEE. V was trimmed by 2 bases and J by 8 bases, leaving 14 bases between them. The CDR3 has 14 residues. The CDR3 is CASSVDRPADEQFF. The DNA for the CDR3 is TGTGCCAGCAGCGTGGACAGACCGGCAGATGAGCAGTTCTTC.

This chain connects TRBV6-5 to TRBJ1-5; D gene unclear. CDR3 length equals 14 residues. Trimming removed 0 bases from V and 5 bases from J, with 8 bases in between. Germline CDR1 reads MNHEY; CDR2 reads SVGAGI. DNA of the CDR3: TGTGCCAGCAGTTACTCGGAGAGGTATCAGCCCCAGCATTTT. Translation gives CASSYSERYQPQHF.

The gene calls are TRBV4-1 and TRBJ2-4; 14 positions agree with TRBD2. This CDR3 is 18 amino acids long. Germline assignment: CDR1 MGHRA and CDR2 YSYEKL. J gave up 0 bases and V 4 bases, and 5 bases lay outside the gene matches. The CDR3 DNA reads as TGCGCCAGCAGCCTGGGACTAGCGGGGGTTCTAGCCAAAAACATTCAGTACTTC. Translating it yields CASSLGLAGVLAKNIQYF.

The V and J genes are TRBV7-3 and TRBJ2-5, with no clear D. Germline loops: CDR1 SGHTA, CDR2 FQGTGA. Trimming took off 2 bases at V and 2 bases at J, with 21 bases between the two ends. This CDR3 has 18 residues. The CDR3 here is CASSLLPHEANVQETQYF. CDR3 DNA: TGTGCCAGCAGCTTACTCCCCCATGAGGCAAACGTTCAAGAGACCCAGTACTTC.